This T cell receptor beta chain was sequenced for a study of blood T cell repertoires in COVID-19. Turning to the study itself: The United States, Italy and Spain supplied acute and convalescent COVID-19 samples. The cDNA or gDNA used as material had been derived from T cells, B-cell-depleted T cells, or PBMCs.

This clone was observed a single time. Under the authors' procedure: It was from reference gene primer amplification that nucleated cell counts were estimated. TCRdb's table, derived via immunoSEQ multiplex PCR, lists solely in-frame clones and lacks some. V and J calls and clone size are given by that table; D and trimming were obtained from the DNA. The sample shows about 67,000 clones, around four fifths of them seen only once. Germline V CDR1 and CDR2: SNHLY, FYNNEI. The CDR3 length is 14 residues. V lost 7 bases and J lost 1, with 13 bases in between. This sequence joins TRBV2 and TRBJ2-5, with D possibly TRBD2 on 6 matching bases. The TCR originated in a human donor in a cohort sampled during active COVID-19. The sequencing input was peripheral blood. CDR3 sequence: CASKGLLLQETQYF. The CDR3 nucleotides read TGTGCCAGCAAGGGACTGCTACTCCAAGAGACCCAGTACTTC.